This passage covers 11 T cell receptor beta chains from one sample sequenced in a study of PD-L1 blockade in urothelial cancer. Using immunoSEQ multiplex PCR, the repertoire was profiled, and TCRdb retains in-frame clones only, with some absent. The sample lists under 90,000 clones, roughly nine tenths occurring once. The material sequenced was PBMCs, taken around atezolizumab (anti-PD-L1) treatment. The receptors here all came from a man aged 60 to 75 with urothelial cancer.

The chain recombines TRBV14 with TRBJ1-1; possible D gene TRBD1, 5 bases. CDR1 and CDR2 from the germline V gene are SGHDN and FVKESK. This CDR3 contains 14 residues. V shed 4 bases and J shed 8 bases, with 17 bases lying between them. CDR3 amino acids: CASSPRGGVWEAFF. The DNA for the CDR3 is TGTGCCAGCAGCCCCCGGGGAGGGGTCTGGGAAGCTTTCTTT.

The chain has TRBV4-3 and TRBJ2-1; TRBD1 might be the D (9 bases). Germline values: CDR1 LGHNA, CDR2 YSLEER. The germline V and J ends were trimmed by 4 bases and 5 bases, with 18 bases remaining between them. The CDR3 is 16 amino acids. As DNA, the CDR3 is TGCGCCAGCAGCCCCCGGGGGGGACAGGGAGACAATGAGCAGTTCTTC. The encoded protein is CASSPRGGQGDNEQFF.

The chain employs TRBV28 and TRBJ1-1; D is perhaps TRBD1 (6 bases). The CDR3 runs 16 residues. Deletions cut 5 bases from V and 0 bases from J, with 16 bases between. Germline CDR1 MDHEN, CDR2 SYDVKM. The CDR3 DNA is TGTGCCAGCAGTGCCACCTCACAGGGTATGAACACTGAAGCTTTCTTT. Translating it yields CASSATSQGMNTEAFF.

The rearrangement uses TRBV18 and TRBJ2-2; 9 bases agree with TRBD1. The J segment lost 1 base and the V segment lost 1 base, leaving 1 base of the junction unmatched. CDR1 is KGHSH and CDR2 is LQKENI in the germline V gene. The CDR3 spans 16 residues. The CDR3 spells CASSPRGQGNTGELFF. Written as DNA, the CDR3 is TGTGCCAGCTCACCACGGGGACAGGGGAACACCGGGGAGCTGTTTTTT.

The DNA for the CDR3 is TGTGCCAGCAGCAAATCTGCTGAACGGGAGATGAACACTGAAGCTTTCTTT. It is translated as CASSKSAEREMNTEAFF. The rearrangement uses TRBV6-9 and TRBJ1-1, with D hard to call. The V end was cut by 6 bases, the J end by 0 bases, with 20 bases between. This CDR3 has 17 residues. Germline CDR1 and CDR2: MNHGY and SVAAGI.

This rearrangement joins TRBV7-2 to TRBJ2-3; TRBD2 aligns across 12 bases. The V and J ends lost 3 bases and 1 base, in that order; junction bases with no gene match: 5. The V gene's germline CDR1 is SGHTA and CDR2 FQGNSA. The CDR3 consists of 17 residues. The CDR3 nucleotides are TGTGCCAGCAGCTTCCGACTAGCGGGAGTTGGCACAGATACGCAGTATTTT. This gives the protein CASSFRLAGVGTDTQYF.

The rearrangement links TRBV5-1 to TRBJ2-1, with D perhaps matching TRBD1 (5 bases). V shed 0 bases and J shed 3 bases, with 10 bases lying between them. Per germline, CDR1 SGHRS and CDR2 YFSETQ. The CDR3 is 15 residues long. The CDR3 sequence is CASSLAQGYYNEQFF. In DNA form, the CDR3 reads TGCGCCAGCAGCTTGGCCCAGGGCTACTACAATGAGCAGTTCTTC. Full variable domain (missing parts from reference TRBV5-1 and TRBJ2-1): KAGVTQTPRYLIKTRGQQVTLSCSPISGHRSVSWYQQTPGQGLQFLFEYFSETQRNKGNFPGRFSGRQFSNSRSEMNVSTLELGDSALYLCASSLAQGYYNEQFFGPGTRLTVL.

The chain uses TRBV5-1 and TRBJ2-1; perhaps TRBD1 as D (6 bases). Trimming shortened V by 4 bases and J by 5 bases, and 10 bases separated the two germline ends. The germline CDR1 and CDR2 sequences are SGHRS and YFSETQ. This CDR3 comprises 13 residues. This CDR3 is CASSVGQNNEQFF. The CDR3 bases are TGCGCCAGCAGCGTAGGACAGAACAATGAGCAGTTCTTC. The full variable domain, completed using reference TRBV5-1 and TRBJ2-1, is KAGVTQTPRYLIKTRGQQVTLSCSPISGHRSVSWYQQTPGQGLQFLFEYFSETQRNKGNFPGRFSGRQFSNSRSEMNVSTLELGDSALYLCASSVGQNNEQFFGPGTRLTVL.

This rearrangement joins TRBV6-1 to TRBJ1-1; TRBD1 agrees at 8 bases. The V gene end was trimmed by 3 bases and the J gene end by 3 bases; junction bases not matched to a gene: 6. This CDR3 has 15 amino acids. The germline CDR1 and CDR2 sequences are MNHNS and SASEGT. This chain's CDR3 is CASSDPGGLYTEAFF. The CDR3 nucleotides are TGTGCCAGCAGTGACCCAGGGGGCCTGTACACTGAAGCTTTCTTT.

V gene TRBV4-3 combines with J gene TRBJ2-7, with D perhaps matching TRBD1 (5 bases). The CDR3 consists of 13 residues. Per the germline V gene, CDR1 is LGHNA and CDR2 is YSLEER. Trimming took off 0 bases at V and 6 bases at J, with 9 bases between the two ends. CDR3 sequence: CASSQEGASEQYF. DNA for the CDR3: TGCGCCAGCAGCCAAGAAGGGGCGTCCGAGCAGTACTTC.

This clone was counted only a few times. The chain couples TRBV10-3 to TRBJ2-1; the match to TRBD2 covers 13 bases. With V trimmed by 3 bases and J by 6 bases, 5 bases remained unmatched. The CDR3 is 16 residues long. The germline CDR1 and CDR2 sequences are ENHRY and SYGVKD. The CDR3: CAISDLGLAGFNEQFF. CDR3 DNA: TGTGCCATCAGTGACCTGGGACTAGCGGGATTCAATGAGCAGTTCTTC.